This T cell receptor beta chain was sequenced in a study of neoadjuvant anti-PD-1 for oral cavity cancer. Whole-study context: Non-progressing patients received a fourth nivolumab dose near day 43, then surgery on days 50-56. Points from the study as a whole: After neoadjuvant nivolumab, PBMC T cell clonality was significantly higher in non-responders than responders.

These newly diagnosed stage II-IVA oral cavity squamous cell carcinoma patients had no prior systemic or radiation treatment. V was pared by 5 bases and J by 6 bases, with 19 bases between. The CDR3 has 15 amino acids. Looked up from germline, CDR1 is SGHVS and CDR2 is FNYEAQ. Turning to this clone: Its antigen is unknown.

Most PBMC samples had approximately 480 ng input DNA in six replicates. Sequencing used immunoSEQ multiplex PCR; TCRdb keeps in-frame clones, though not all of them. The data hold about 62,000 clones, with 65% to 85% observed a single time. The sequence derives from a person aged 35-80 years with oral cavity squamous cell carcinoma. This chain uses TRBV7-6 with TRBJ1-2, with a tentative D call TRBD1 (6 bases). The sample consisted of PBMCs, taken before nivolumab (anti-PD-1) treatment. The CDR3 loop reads CASSPRGAGENGYTF. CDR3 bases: TGTGCCAGCAGCCCCCGAGGGGCAGGGGAAAATGGCTACACCTTC.